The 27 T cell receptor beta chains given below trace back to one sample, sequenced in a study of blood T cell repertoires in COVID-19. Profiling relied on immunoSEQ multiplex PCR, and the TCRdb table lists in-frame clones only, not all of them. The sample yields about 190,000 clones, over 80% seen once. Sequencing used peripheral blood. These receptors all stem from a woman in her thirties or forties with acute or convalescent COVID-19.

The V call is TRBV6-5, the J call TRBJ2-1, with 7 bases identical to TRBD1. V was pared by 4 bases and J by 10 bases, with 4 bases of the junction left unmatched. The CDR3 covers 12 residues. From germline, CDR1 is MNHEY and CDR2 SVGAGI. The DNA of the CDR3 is TGTGCCAGCAGTTTCGACAGGGACGAGCAGTTCTTC. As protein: CASSFDRDEQFF.

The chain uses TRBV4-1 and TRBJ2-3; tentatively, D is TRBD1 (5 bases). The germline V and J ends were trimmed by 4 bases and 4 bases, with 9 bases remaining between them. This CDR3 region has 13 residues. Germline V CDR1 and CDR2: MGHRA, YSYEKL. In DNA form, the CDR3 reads TGCGCCAGCAGCCTCCTAGGGGCAGATACGCAGTATTTT. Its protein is CASSLLGADTQYF.

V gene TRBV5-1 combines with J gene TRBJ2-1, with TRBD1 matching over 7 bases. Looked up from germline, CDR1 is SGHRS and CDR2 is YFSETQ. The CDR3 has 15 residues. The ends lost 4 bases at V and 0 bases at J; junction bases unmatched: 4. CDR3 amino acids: CASSPQGNSYNEQFF. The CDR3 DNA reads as TGCGCCAGCAGCCCACAGGGGAACTCCTACAATGAGCAGTTCTTC.

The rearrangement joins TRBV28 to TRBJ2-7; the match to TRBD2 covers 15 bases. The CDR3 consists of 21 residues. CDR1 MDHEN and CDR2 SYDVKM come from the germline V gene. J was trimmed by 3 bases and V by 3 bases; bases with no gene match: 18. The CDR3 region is CASSLAPIGLGLAGGVYEQYF. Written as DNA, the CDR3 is TGTGCCAGCAGTTTGGCCCCCATAGGGCTGGGACTAGCGGGGGGTGTCTACGAGCAGTACTTC.

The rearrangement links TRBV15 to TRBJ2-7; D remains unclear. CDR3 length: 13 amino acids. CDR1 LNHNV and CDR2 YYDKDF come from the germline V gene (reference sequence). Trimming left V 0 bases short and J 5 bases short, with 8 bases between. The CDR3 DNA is TGTGCCACCAGCAGAGATCTAAGCCACGAGCAGTACTTC. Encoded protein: CATSRDLSHEQYF.

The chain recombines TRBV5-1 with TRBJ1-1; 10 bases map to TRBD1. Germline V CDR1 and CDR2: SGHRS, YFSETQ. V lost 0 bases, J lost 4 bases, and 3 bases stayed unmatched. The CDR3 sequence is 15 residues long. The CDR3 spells CASSLGTGGRTEAFF. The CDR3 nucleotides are TGCGCCAGCAGCTTGGGGACAGGGGGTCGCACTGAAGCTTTCTTT.

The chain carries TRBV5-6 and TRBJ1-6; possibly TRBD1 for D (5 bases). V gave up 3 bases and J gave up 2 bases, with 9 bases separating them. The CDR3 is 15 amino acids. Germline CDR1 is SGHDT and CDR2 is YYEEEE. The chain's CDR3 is CASSWGGTYNSPLHF. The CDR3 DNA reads TGTGCCAGCAGCTGGGGCGGTACCTATAATTCACCCCTCCACTTT.

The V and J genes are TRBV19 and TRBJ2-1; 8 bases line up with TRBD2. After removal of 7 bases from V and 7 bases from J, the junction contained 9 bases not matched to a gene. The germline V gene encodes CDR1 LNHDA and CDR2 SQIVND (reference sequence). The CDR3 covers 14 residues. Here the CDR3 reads CASTPGLGSNEQFF. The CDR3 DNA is TGTGCCAGTACCCCGGGACTAGGGAGTAATGAGCAGTTCTTC. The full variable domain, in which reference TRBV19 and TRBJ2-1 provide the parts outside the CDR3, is DGGITQSPKYLFRKEGQNVTLSCEQNLNHDAMYWYRQDPGQGLRLIYYSQIVNDFQKGDIAEGYSVSREKKESFPLTVTSAQKNPTAFYLCASTPGLGSNEQFFGPGTRLTVL.

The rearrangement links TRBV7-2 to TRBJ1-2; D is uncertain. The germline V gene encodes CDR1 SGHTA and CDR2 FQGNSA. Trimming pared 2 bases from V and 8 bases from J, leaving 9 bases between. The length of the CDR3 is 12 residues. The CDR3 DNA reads TGTGCCAGCAGCTTAAGCGGGTTGGGCTACACCTTC. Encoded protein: CASSLSGLGYTF.

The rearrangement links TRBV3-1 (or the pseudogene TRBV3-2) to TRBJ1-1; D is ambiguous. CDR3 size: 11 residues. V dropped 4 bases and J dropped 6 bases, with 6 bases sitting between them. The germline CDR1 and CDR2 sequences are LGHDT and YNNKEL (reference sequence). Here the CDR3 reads CASSLGPEAFF. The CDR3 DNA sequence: TGTGCCAGCAGCCTGGGCCCTGAAGCTTTCTTT.

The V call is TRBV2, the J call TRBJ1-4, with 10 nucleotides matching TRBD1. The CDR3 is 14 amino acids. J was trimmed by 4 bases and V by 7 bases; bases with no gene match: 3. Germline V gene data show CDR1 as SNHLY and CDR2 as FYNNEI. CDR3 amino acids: CASKRTGGNEKLFF. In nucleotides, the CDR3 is TGTGCCAGCAAAAGGACAGGGGGTAATGAAAAACTGTTTTTT.

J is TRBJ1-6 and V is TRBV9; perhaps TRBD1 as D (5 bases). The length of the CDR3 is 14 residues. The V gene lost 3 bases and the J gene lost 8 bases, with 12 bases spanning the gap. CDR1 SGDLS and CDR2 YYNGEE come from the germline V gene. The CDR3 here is CASSAGDGYSPLHF. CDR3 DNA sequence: TGTGCCAGCAGCGCGGGGGACGGCTATTCACCCCTCCACTTT.

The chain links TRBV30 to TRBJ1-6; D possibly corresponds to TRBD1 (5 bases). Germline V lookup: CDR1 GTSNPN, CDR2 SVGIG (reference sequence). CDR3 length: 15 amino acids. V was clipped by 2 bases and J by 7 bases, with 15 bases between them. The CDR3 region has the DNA TGTGCCTGGAGTTCTGGGACTGACGGAAATTCACCCCTCCACTTT. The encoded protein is CAWSSGTDGNSPLHF.

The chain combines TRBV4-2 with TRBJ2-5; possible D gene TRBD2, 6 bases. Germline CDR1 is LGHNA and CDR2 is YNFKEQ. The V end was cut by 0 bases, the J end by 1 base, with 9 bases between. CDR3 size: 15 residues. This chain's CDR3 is CASSQELATQETQYF. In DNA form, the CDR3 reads TGTGCCAGCAGCCAAGAGCTAGCGACCCAAGAGACCCAGTACTTC.

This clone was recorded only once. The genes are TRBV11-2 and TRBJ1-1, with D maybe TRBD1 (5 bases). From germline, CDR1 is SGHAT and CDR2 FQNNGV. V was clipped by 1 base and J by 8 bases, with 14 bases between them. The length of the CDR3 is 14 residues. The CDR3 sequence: CASSLVRDRLEAFF. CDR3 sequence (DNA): TGTGCCAGCAGCTTAGTCAGGGATAGGCTAGAAGCTTTCTTT.

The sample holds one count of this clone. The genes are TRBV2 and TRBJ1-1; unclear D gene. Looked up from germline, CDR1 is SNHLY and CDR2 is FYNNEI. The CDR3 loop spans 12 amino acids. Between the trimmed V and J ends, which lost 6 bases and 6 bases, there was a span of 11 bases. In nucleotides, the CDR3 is TGTGCCAGCAGGACCGACATTCCTGAAGCTTTCTTT. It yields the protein CASRTDIPEAFF.

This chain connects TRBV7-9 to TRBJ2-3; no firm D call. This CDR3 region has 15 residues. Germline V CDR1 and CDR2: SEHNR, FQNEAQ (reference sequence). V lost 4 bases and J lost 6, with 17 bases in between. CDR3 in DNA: TGTGCCAGCAGCTCCCCCCCACGTCCTGCGGATACGCAGTATTTT. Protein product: CASSSPPRPADTQYF.

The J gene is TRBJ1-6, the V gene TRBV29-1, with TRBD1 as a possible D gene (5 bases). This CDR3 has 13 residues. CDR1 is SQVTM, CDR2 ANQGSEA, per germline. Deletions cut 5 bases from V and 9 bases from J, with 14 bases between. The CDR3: CSVRQSEVSPLHF. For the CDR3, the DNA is TGCAGCGTTCGACAGTCGGAAGTTTCACCCCTCCACTTT.

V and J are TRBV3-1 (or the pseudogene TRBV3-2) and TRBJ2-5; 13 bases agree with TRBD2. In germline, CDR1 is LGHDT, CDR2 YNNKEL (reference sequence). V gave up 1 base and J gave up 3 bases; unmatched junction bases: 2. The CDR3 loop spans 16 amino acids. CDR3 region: CASSQVGLAGEETQYF. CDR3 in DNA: TGTGCCAGCAGCCAAGTTGGACTAGCGGGAGAAGAGACCCAGTACTTC.

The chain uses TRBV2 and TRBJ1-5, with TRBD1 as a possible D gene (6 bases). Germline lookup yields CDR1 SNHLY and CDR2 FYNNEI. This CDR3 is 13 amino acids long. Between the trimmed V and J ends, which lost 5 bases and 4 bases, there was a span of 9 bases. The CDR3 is CASSKTGNQPQHF. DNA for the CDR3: TGTGCCAGCAGTAAAACAGGGAATCAGCCCCAGCATTTT.

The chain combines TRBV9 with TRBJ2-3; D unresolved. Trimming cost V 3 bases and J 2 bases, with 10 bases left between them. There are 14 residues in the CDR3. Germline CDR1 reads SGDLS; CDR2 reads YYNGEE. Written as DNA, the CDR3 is TGTGCCAGCAGCGAACTAACATCCACAGATACGCAGTATTTT. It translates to CASSELTSTDTQYF.

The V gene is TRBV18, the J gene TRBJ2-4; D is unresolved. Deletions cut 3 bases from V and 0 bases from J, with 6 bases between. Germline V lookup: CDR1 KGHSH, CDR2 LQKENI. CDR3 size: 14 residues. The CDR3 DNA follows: TGTGCCAGCTCACCCCCAGGAGCCAAAAACATTCAGTACTTC. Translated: CASSPPGAKNIQYF. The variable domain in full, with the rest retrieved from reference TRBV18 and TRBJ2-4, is NAGVMQNPRHLVRRRGQEARLRCSPMKGHSHVYWYRQLPEEGLKFMVYLQKENIIDESGMPKERFSAEFPKEGPSILRIQQVVRGDSAAYFCASSPPGAKNIQYFGAGTRLSVL.

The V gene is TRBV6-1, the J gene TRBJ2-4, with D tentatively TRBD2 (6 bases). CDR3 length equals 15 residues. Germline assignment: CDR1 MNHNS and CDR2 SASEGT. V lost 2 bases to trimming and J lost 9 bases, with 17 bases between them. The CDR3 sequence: CASSELSIMGGIQYF. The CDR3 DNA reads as TGTGCCAGCAGTGAATTATCTATAATGGGGGGCATTCAGTACTTC.

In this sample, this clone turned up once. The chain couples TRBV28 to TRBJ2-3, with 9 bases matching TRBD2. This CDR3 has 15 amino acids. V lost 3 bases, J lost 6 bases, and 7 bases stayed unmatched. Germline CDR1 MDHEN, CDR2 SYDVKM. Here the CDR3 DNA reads TGTGCCAGCAGTTTTCTAGCGGGGTTAAGGGATACGCAGTATTTT. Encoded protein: CASSFLAGLRDTQYF.

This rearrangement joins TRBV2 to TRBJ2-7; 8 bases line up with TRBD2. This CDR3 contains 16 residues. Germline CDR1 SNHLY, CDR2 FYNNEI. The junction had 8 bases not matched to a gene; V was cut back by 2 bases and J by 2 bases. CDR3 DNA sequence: TGTGCCAGCAGTGAATGGTTTACTAGCGGCGCCTACGAGCAGTACTTC. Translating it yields CASSEWFTSGAYEQYF. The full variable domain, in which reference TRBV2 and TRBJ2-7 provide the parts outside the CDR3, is EPEVTQTPSHQVTQMGQEVILRCVPISNHLYFYWYRQILGQKVEFLVSFYNNEISEKSEIFDDQFSVERPDGSNFTLKIRSTKLEDSAMYFCASSEWFTSGAYEQYFGPGTRLTVT.

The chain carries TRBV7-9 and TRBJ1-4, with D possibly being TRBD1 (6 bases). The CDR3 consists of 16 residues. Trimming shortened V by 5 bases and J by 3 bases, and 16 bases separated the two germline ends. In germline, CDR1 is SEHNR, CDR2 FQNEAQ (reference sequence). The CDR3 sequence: CASSRTGTTPNEKLFF. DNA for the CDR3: TGTGCCAGCAGCCGTACAGGGACTACCCCTAATGAAAAACTGTTTTTT.

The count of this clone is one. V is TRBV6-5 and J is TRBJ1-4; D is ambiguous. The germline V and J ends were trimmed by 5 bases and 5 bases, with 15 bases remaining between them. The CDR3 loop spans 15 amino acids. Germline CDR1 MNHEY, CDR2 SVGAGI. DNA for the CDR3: TGTGCCAGCAGTCGAACTATCCCGAGAAATGAAAAACTGTTTTTT. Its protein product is CASSRTIPRNEKLFF.